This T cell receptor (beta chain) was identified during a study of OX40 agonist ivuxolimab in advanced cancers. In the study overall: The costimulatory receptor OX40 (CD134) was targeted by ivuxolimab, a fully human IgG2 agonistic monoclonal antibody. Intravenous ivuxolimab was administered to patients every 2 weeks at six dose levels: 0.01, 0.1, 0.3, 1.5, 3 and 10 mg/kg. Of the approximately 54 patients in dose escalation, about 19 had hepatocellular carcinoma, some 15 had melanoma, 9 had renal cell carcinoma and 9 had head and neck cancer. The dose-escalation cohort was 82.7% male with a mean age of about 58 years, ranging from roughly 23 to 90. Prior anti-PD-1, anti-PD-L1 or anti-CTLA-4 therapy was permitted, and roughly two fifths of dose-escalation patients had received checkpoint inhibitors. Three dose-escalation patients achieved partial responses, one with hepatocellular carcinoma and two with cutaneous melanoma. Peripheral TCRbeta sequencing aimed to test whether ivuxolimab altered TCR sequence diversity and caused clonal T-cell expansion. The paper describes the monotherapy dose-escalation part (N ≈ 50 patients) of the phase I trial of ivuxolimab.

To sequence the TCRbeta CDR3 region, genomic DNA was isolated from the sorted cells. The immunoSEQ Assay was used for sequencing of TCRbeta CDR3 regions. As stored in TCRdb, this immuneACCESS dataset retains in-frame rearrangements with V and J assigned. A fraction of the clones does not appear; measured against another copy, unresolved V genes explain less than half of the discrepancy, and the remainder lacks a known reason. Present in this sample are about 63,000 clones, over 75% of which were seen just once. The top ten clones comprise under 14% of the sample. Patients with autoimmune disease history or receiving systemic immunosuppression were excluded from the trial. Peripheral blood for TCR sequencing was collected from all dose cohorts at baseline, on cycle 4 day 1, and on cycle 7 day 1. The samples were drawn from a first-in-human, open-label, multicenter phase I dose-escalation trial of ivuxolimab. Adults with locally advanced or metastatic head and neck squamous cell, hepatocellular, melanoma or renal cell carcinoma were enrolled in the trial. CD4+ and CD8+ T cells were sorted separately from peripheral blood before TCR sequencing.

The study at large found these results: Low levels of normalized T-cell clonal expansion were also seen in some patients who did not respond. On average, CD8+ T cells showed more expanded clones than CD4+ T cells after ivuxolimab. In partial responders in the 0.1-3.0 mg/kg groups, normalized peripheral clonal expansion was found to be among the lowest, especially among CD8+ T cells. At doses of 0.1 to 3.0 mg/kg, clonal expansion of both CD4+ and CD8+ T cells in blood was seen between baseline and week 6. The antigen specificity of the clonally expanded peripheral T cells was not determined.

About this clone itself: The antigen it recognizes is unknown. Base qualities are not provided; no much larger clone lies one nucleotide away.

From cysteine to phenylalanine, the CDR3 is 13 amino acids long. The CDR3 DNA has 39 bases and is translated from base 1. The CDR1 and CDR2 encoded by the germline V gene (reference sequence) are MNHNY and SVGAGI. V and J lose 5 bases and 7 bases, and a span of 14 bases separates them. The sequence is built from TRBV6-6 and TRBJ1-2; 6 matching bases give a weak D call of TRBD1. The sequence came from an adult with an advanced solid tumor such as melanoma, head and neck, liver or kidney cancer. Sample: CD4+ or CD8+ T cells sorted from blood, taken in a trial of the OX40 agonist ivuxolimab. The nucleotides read TGTGCCAGCAGTCGTCCCAGGGGAGGTGGCTACACCTTC. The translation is CASSRPRGGGYTF.